This T cell receptor (beta chain) was recorded in a study of OX40 agonist ivuxolimab in advanced cancers. Study as a whole: Patients took ivuxolimab, an agonistic anti-OX40 (CD134) antibody. People in dose escalation had one of these cancers: hepatocellular carcinoma, melanoma, renal cell or head and neck cancer. Study-wide results and limits: More expanded clones were seen, on average, in CD8+ T cells than in CD4+.

With regard to this clone: Its antigen is unidentified.

Clones were sequenced by immunoSEQ multiplex PCR, and TCRdb holds only the in-frame ones, with some missing. The sample holds over 20,000 clones, 70% to 90% seen once. The V gene lost 8 bases and the J gene lost 9 bases, with 7 bases spanning the gap. The V gene's germline CDR1 is WSHSY and CDR2 SAAADI. The CDR3 has 10 residues. Sequences were derived from CD4+ or CD8+ T cells sorted from blood, sampled in a trial of the OX40 agonist ivuxolimab. This chain joins TRBV10-2 and TRBJ2-2, with a possible D match to TRBD2 (5 bases). This clonotype originated in an adult with an advanced solid tumor such as melanoma, head and neck, liver or kidney cancer. The DNA for the CDR3 is TGCGCCAGCGGGGAGCGGGAGCTGTTTTTT. Encoded protein: CASGERELFF.